This T cell receptor (beta chain) was captured in a study of technical replicates of blood from a handful of donors. This clone was seen only a few times. Germline-derived CDR1 and CDR2 are PRHDT and FYEKMQ (reference sequence). The V end was cut by 6 bases, the J end by 5 bases, with 11 bases between. The CDR3 has 13 residues. Sequencing was performed with immunoSEQ multiplex PCR; in TCRdb, only in-frame clones are kept and a portion is missing. The data contain about 49,000 clones, approximately 90% of them singletons. Sequencing used PBMCs. The receptor was isolated from a human donor in good health. Some clones in this sample may be carry-over from other donors' samples. The rearrangement links TRBV13 to TRBJ2-1, with no clear D. The CDR3 protein is CASSYYSHNEQFF. The CDR3 DNA reads as TGTGCCAGCAGTTATTACAGTCACAATGAGCAGTTCTTC.